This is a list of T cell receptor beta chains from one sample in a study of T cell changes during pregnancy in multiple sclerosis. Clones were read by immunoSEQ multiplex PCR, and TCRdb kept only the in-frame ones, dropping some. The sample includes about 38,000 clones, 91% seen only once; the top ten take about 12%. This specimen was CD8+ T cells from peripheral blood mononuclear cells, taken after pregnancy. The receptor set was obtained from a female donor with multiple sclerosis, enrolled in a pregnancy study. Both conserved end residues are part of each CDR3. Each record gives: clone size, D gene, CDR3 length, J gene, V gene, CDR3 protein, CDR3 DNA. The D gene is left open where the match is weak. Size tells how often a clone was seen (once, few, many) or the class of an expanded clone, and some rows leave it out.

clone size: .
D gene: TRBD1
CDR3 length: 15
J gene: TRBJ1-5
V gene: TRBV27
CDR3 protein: CASSLSRTGAQPQHF
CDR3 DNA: TGTGCCAGCAGTTTATCCAGGACAGGGGCTCAGCCCCAGCATTTT

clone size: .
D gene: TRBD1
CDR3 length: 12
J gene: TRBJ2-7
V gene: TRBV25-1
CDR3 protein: CASSGTGNEQYF
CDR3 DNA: TGTGCCAGCAGTGGGACAGGGAACGAGCAGTACTTC

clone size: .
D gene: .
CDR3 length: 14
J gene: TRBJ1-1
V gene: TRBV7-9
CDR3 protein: CASSLRTGDTEAFF
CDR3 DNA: TGTGCCAGCAGCCTCCGAACCGGGGACACTGAAGCTTTCTTT

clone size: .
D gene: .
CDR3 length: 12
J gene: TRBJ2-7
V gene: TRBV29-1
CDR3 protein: CSVELGQYEQYF
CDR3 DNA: TGCAGCGTTGAATTGGGACAATACGAGCAGTACTTC

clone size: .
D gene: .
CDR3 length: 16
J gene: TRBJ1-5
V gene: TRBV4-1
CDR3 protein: CASSQEAGGRNQPQHF
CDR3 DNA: TGCGCCAGCAGCCAAGAGGCGGGCGGGCGCAATCAGCCCCAGCATTTT

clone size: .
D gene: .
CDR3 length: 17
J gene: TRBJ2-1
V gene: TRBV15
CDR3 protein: CATSSALPGRAYNEQFF
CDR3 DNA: TGTGCCACCAGCAGTGCCTTACCTGGGCGCGCCTACAATGAGCAGTTCTTC

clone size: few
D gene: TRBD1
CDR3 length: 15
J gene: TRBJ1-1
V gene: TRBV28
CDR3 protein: CASSPWTGASTEAFF
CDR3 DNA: TGTGCCAGCAGTCCATGGACAGGGGCAAGCACTGAAGCTTTCTTT

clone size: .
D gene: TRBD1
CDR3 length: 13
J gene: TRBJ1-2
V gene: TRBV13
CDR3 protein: CASSSDRGYGYTF
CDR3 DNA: TGTGCCAGCAGCTCGGACAGGGGCTATGGCTACACCTTC

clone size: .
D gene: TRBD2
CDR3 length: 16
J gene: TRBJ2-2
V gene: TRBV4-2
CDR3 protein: CASSQGSGGATGELFF
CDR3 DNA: TGTGCCAGCAGCCAGGGTAGCGGGGGGGCCACCGGGGAGCTGTTTTTT

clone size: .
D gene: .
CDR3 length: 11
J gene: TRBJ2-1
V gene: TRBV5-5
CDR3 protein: CASRGASEQFF
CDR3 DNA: TGTGCCAGCAGAGGGGCATCTGAGCAGTTCTTC

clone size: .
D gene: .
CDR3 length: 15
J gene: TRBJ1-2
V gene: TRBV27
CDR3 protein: CASSLSIYRDDGYTF
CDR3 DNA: TGTGCCAGCAGTTTATCGATCTACAGGGACGATGGCTACACCTTC

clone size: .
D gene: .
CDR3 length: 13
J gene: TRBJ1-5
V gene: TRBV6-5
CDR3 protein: CASSYGGNQPQHF
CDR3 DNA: TGTGCCAGCAGTTACGGGGGGAATCAGCCCCAGCATTTT

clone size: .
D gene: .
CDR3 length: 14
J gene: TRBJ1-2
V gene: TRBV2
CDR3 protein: CASSGGTGNYGYTF
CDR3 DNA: TGTGCCAGCAGTGGCGGGACTGGAAACTATGGCTACACCTTC

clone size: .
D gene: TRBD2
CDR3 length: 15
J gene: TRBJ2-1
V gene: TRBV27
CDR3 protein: CASSPPGLAYDEQFF
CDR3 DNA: TGTGCCAGCAGTCCCCCGGGACTAGCTTATGATGAGCAGTTCTTC

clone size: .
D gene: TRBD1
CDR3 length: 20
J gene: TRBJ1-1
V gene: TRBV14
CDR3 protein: CASSQATGRQGRGWRTEAFF
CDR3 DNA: TGTGCCAGCAGCCAAGCAACGGGCCGACAGGGACGAGGATGGAGAACTGAAGCTTTCTTT

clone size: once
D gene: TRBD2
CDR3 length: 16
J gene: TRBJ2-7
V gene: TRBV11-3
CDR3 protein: CASSSGGNNFTYEQYF
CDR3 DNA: TGTGCCAGCAGCTCGGGGGGGAATAATTTCACCTACGAGCAGTACTTC

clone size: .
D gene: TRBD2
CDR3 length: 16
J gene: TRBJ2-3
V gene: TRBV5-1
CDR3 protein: CASSLGLAGGTDTQYF
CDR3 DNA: TGCGCCAGCAGCTTGGGACTAGCGGGGGGCACAGATACGCAGTATTTT

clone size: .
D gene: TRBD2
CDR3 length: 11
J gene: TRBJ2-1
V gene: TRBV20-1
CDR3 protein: CSARRGNEQFF
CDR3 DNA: TGCAGTGCTAGGCGGGGGAATGAGCAGTTCTTC

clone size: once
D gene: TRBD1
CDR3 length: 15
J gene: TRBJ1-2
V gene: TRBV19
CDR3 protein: CASTPLRDRDSGYTF
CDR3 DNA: TGTGCCAGTACCCCTCTTCGGGACAGGGATTCTGGCTACACCTTC

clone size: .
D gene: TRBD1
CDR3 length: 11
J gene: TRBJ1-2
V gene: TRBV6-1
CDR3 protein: CASDRGYGYTF
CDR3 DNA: TGTGCCAGCGACAGGGGATATGGCTACACCTTC

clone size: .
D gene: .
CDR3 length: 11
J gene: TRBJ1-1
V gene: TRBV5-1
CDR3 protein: CASSLGPEAFF
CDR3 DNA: TGCGCCAGCAGCTTGGGGCCCGAAGCTTTCTTT

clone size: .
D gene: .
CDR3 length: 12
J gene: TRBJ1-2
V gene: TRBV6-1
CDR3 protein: CASRQGIYGYTF
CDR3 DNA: TGTGCCAGCAGACAGGGTATCTATGGCTACACCTTC

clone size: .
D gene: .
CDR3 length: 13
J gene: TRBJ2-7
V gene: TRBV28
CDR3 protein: CASSPLLGSEQYF
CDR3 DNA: TGTGCCAGCAGTCCCCTATTGGGGAGCGAGCAGTACTTC

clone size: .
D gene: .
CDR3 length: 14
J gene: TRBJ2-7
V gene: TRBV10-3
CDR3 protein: CAISDRSGFYEQYF
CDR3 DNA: TGTGCCATCAGTGATAGGTCGGGGTTCTACGAGCAGTACTTC

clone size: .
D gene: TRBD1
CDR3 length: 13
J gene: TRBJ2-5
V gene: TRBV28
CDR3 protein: CAITGGNGETQYF
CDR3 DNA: TGTGCCATTACAGGGGGCAATGGAGAGACCCAGTACTTC

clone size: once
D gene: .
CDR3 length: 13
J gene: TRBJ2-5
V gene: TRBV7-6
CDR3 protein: CASSPRGQETQYF
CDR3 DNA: TGTGCCAGCAGTCCCAGGGGACAAGAGACCCAGTACTTC

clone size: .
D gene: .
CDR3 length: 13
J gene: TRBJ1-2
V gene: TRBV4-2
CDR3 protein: CASSQGGLYGYTF
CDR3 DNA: TGTGCCAGCAGCCAGGGAGGCCTCTATGGCTACACCTTC

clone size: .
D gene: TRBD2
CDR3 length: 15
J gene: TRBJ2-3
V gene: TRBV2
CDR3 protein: CASGRDYSVADTQYF
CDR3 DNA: TGTGCCTCCGGCAGGGACTATTCAGTCGCAGATACGCAGTATTTT

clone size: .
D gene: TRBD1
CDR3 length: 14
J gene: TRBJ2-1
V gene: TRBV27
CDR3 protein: CASSPRQGGNEQFF
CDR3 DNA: TGTGCCAGCAGTCCCAGACAGGGGGGGAATGAGCAGTTCTTC

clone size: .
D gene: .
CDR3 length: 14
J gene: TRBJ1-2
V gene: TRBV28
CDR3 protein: CASSKTVANYGYTF
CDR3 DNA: TGTGCCAGCAGTAAAACAGTAGCTAACTATGGCTACACCTTC

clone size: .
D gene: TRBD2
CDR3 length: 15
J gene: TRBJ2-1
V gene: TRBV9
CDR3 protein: CASGRESGGYNEQFF
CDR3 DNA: TGTGCCAGCGGGAGGGAGAGCGGGGGCTACAATGAGCAGTTCTTC

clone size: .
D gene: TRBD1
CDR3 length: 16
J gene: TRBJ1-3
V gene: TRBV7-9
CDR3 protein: CASSDPDRVLGNTIYF
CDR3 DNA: TGTGCCAGCAGCGACCCCGACAGGGTCTTAGGAAACACCATATATTTT

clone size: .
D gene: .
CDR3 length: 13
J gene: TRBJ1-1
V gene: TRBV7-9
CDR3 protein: CASSPSVEAEAFF
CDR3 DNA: TGTGCCAGCAGCCCCAGTGTTGAAGCTGAAGCTTTCTTT

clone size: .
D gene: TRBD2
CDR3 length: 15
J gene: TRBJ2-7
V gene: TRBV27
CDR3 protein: CASSPRGRASGEQYF
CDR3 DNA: TGTGCCAGCAGTCCCCGCGGGAGGGCCTCGGGGGAGCAGTACTTC

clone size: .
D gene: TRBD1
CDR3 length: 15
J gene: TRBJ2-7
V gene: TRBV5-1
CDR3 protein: CASSFKAGGTYEQYF
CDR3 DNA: TGCGCCAGCAGCTTTAAAGCAGGGGGAACCTACGAGCAGTACTTC